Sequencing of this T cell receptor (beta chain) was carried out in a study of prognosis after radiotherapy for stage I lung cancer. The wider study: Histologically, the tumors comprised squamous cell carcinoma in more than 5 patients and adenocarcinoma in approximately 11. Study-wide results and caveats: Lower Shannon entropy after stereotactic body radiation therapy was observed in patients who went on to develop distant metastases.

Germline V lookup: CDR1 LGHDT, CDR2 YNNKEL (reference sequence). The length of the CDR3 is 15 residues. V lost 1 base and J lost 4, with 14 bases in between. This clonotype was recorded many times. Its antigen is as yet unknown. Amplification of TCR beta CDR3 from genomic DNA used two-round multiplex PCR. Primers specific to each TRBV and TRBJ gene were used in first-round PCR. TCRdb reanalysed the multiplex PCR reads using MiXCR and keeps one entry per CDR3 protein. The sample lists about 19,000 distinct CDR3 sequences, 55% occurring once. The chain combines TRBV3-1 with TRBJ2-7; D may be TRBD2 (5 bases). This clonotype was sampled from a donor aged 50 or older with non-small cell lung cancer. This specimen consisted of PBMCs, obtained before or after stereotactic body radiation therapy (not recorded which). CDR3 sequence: CASSQVLTTNYEQYF. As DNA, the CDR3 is TGTGCCAGCAGCCAAGTTTTGACTACCAATTACGAGCAGTACTTC.